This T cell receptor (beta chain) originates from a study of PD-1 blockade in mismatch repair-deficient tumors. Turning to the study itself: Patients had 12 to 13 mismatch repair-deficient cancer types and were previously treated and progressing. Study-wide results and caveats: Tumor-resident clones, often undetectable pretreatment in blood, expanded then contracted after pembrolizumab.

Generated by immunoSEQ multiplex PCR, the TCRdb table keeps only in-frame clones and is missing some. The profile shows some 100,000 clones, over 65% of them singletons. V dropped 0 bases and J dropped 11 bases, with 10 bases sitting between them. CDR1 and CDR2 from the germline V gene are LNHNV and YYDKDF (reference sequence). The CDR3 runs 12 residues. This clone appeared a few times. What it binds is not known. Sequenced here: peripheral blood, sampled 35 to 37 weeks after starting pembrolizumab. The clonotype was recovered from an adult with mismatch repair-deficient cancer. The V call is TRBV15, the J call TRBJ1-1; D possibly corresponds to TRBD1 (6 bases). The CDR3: CATSRDGTRAFF. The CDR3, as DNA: TGTGCCACCAGCAGAGATGGGACACGGGCTTTCTTT.